The entry that follows covers one T cell receptor beta chain sequence. Its antigen is unidentified. In the library, individual cDNA molecules carried attached unique molecular identifiers. MiXCR, applied by TCRdb to the 5' RACE reads, yields one record per CDR3 protein. The sample records 60,000 to 65,000 distinct CDR3 sequences, about 12% being singletons. The CDR3 has 14 residues. Germline-derived CDR1 and CDR2 are SGDLS and YYNGEE. The V and J ends lost 3 bases and 2 bases respectively, with 9 bases between them. This sample was included in a study of early T cells in non-severe SARS-CoV-2 infection. The wider study: Investigators sequenced bulk RNA drawn from unsorted whole blood, and chains remained unpaired.

Broader study findings: Matching with VDJdb favored anti-spike CD8 responses (missing private and CD4 specificities).

The source material was whole blood. This TCR derives from an adult who was a healthcare worker with PCR-confirmed SARS-CoV-2 infection or an uninfected control (not recorded which). The chain combines TRBV9 with TRBJ1-3; D is unresolved. The CDR3, as DNA: TGTGCCAGCAGCGCCCGTGCGACTGGAAACACCATATATTTT. Amino acids: CASSARATGNTIYF.